This TCR beta chain was captured by sequencing in a study of patients and donors after allogeneic stem cell transplantation. The sample holds many counts of this clonotype. The V gene lost 0 bases and the J gene lost 2 bases, with 8 bases spanning the gap. From germline, CDR1 is LGHNA and CDR2 YNFKEQ. This CDR3 is 15 amino acids long. In TCRdb, the RT-PCR reads were re-called with MiXCR into one record per CDR3 protein. The sample lists roughly 230,000 distinct CDR3 sequences; 11% to 15% were seen once. The source is a human donor who was either an allogeneic HSCT recipient or a stem cell or donor lymphocyte infusion donor (not recorded which). It is not recorded whose cells these are; they may come from a transplant donor. The genes are TRBV4-2 and TRBJ2-1; TRBD1 is a possible D gene (7 bases). The source material was blood, either unsorted or a sorted T cell fraction (not recorded which). In DNA, the CDR3 is TGTGCCAGCAGCCAAGACAGGGGGGCCTACAATGAGCAGTTCTTC. Encoded protein: CASSQDRGAYNEQFF.